This T cell receptor beta chain was recorded in a study of graft-versus-host responses after intestinal transplantation. Across the whole study: Among the recipients, transplants were multivisceral, liver-intestinal, or isolated intestinal. Every recipient had anti-thymocyte globulin induction and 3 to 4 years of tacrolimus plus steroids. Study results and caveats: In patients with graft-donor T cell macrochimerism, allograft graft-versus-host to host-versus-graft clonal ratios were high. GvH clones were identified in recipient marrow, with some first appearing in ileum or blood.

Profiling relied on immunoSEQ multiplex PCR, and the TCRdb table lists in-frame clones only, not all of them. The sample includes 35,000 to 40,000 clones, 75% to 90% of them seen just once. The CDR3 length is 15 residues. CDR1 and CDR2 (germline): SGHRS, YFSETQ. Trimming removed 5 bases at V and 0 bases at J, with 14 bases between. Graft tissue processing released intraepithelial and lamina propria lymphocytes. With regard to this clone: Its antigen is still unknown.

The sample in question was ileum tissue, obtained around 190 days after intestinal transplant. V is TRBV5-1 and J is TRBJ2-5, with D possibly TRBD2 on 7 matching bases. This sequence was found in a human patient who received an intestinal transplant, so some T cells may come from the graft donor. The CDR3 loop is CASRRRGANQETQYF. The CDR3 bases are TGCGCCAGCAGACGACGGGGGGCAAACCAAGAGACCCAGTACTTC.